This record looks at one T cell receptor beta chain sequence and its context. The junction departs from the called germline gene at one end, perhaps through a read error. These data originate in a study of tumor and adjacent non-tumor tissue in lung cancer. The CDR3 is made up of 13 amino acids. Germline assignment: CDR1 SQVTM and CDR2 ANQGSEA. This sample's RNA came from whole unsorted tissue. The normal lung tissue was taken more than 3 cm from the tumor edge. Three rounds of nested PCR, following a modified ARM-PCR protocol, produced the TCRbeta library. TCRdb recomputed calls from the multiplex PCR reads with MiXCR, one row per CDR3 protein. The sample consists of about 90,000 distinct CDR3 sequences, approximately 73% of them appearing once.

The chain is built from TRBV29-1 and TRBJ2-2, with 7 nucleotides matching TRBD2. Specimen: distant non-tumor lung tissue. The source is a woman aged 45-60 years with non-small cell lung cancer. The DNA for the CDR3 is TGCAGTTCGAGGACTAGTGGCACCGGGGAGATGTTTTTT. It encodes CSSRTSGTGEMFF.